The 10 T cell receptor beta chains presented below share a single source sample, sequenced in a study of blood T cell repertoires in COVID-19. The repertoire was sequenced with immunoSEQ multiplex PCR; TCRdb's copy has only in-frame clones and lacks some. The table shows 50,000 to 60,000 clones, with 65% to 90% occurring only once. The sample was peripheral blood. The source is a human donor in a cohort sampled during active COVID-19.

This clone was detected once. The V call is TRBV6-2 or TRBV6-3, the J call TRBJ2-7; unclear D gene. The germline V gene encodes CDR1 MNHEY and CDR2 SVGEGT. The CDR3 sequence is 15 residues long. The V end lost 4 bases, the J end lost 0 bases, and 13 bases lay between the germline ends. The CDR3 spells CASSSRQGFSYEQYF. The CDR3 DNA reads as TGTGCCAGCAGTTCCAGACAAGGCTTCTCCTACGAGCAGTACTTC.

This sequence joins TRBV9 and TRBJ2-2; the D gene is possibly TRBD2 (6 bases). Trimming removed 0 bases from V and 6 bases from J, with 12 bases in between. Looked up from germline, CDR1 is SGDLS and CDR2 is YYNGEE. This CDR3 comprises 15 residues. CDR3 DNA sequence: TGTGCCAGCAGCGTAGCTGGAGGAGGGGCCGGGGAGCTGTTTTTT. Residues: CASSVAGGGAGELFF.

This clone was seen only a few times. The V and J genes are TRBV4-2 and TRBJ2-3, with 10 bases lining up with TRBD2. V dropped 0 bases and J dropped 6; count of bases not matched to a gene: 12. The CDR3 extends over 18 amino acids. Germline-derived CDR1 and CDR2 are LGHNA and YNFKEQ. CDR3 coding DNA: TGTGCCAGCAGCCAAGATATGGCTAGCGGGAGTGTCGGGGATACGCAGTATTTT. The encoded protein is CASSQDMASGSVGDTQYF.

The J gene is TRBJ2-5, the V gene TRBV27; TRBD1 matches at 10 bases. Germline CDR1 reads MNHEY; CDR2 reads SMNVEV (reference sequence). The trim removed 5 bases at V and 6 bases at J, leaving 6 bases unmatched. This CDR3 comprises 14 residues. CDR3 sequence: CASSLRTGGQTQYF. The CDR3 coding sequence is TGTGCCAGCAGTCTGAGGACAGGGGGACAGACCCAGTACTTC.

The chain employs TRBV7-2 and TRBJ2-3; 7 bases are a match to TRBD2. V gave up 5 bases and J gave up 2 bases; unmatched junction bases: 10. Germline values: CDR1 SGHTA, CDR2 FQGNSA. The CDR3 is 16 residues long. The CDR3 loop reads CASSQLPGTTTDTQYF. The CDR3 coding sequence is TGTGCCAGCAGCCAGCTCCCCGGGACTACCACAGATACGCAGTATTTT.

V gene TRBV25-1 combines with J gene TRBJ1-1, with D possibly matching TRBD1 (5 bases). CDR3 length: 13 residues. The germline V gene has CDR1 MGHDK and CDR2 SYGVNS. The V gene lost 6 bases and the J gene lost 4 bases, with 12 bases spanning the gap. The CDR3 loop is CASSAQGGTEAFF. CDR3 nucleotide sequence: TGTGCCAGCAGCGCGCAGGGTGGCACTGAAGCTTTCTTT.

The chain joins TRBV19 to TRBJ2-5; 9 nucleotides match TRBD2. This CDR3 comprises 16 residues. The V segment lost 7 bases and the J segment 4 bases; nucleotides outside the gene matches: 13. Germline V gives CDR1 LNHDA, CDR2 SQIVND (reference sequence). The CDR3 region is CASTPRGRAGGETQYF. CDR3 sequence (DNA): TGTGCCAGTACCCCCCGCGGGAGGGCCGGGGGAGAGACCCAGTACTTC.

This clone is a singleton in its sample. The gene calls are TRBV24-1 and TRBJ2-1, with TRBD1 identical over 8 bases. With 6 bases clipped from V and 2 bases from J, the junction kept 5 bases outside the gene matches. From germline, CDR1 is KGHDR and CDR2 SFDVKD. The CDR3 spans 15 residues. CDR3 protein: CATSPDRVTYNEQFF. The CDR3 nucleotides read TGTGCCACCAGTCCGGACAGGGTCACCTACAATGAGCAGTTCTTC.

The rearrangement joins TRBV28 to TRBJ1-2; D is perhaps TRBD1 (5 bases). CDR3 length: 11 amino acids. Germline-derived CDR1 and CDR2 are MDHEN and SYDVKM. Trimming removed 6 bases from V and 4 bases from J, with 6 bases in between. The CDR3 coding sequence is TGTGCCAGCAGGGGGGGCTATGGCTACACCTTC. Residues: CASRGGYGYTF.

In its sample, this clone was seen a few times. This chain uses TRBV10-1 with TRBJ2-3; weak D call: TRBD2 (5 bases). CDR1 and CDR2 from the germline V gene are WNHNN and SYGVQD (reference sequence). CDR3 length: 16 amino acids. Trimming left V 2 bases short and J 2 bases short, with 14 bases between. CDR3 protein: CASSETSRPPTDTQYF. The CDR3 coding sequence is TGCGCCAGCAGTGAGACTAGTCGGCCCCCCACAGATACGCAGTATTTT.